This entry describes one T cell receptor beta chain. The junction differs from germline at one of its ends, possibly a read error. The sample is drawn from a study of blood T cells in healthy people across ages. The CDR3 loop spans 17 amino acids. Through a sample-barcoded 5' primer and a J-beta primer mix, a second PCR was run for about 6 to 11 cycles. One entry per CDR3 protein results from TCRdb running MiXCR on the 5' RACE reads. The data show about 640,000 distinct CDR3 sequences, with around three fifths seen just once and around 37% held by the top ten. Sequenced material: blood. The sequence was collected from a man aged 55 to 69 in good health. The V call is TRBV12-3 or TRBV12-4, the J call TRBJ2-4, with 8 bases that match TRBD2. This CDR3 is CANSLRGGPLAKNIQYF. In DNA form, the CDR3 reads TGTGCCAACAGTCTCCGGGGGGGGCCTCTAGCCAAAAACATTCAGTACTTC.